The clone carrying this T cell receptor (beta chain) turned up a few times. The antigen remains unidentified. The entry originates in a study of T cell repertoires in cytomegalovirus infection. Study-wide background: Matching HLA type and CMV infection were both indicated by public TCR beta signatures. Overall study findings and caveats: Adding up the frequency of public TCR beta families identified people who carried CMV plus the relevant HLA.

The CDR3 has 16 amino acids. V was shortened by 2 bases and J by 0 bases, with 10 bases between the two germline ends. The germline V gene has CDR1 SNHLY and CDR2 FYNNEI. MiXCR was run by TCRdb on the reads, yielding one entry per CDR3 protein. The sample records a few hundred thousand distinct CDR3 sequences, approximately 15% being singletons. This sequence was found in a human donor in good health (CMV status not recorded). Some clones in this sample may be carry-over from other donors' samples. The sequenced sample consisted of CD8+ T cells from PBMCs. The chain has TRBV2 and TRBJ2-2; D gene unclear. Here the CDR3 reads CASSELGRTNTGELFF. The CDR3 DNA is TGTGCCAGCAGTGAATTAGGACGGACGAACACCGGGGAGCTGTTTTTT.